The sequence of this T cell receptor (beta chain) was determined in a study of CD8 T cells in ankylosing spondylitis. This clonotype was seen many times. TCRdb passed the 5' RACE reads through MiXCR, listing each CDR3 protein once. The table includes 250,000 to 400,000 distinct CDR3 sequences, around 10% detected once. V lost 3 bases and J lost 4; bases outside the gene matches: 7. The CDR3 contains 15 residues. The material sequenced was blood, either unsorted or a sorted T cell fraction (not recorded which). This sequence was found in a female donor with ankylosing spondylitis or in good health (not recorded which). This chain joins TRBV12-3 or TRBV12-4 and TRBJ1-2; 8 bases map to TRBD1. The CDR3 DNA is TGTGCCAGCAGTTTCCAGGGGGCGGATAGCTATGGCTACACCTTC. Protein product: CASSFQGADSYGYTF.